This TCR beta chain originates from a study of T cell responses to AZD1222 COVID-19 vaccine. This clone is deemed medium-sized (0.01 to 0.1%). Its antigen remains unidentified. V was clipped by 3 bases and J by 6 bases, with 9 bases between them. The CDR3 runs to 13 residues. From germline, CDR1 is MDHEN and CDR2 SYDVKM. Using immunoSEQ multiplex PCR, the repertoire was profiled, and TCRdb retains in-frame clones only, with some absent. The table has 130,000 to 150,000 clones, approximately 90% seen once; the top ten hold around 1.7%. Broader study findings: Only 5 or 6 individuals given AZD1222 were seropositive at baseline. Clonal diversity was possibly underestimated; the donors were predominantly white British and more often female. Increased Spike-specific TCR breadth and depth were observed after two AZD1222 doses. No day 14 peak samples; only post-peak repertoires were characterized.

V is TRBV28 and J is TRBJ1-5; the D is unclear. The starting material was peripheral blood, obtained 28 days after the second AZD1222 dose. This TCR came from an adult who received the AZD1222 COVID-19 vaccine. This CDR3 reads CASSFGYSQPQHF. The CDR3 DNA reads TGTGCCAGCAGTTTCGGGTACTCTCAGCCCCAGCATTTT.